This T cell receptor beta chain was identified in a study of metastatic and nonmetastatic thyroid tumors. Within the sample, this clone is medium-sized (0.01 to 0.1%). TCRdb re-called the PCR reads through MiXCR. The top ten hold approximately 12% of the sample, which has roughly 15,000 clones, around 32% seen once. Looked up from germline, CDR1 is LGHNA and CDR2 is YNFKEQ. V lost 0 bases to trimming and J lost 2 bases; unmatched junction nucleotides: 8. The CDR3 totals 18 residues. All patients were untreated before thyroid surgery. Sequencing was carried out using tumor tissue. The receptor comes from a male donor with papillary thyroid cancer or a benign thyroid nodule (not recorded which). Some clones in this sample may be carry-over from other donors' samples. The chain is built from TRBV4-2 and TRBJ2-3; 10 bases line up with TRBD2. The CDR3 region is CASSQDLPAGGSTDTQYF. CDR3 DNA: TGTGCCAGCAGCCAAGATCTCCCAGCGGGAGGGTCCACAGATACGCAGTATTTT.